Included here is one TCR beta chain sequence, with context. Its recognized antigen is unknown. No much larger clone is present one base from it, and per-base qualities are unavailable. This entry comes from a study of post-analysis software for immune sequencing data (dated by TCRdb to the mid-2010s). In the study overall: Recorded disease courses included relapsing-remitting, secondary progressive and progressive-relapsing multiple sclerosis, with some patients lacking subtype annotation. The multiple sclerosis patient repertoires were compared with more than 10 previously published healthy control repertoires from donors aged 6 to 25 years. A subset of samples was prepared in parallel using single-end sample barcoding, then pooled and co-amplified after Illumina adapter ligation. Paper-wide results and their limitations: Roughly 5 TRBV segments, including TRBV5-6, TRBV5-1 and TRBV20-1, were significantly more frequent in patients than controls. Multiple sclerosis patients had significantly lower normalized Chao1 diversity than controls, a result that suggests substantial peripheral T-cell clonal expansion. The multiple sclerosis patient group was slightly younger than the control group. Direct clustering with F measure showed strong co-clustering of samples prepared in the same batch, prompting a batch-effect correction.

To demonstrate the VDJtools post-analysis software, the study profiled TCR beta repertoires from the peripheral blood of about 13 young patients with multiple sclerosis. The multiple sclerosis patients were children and adolescents ranging in age from roughly 6 to 15 years. V is clipped by 5 bases and J by 14 bases, and the sequence between their germline boundaries is 16 bases long. The CDR1 and CDR2 encoded by the germline V gene are SGHTA and FQGNSA. The CDR3 has 12 amino acids, counting the end cysteine and phenylalanine. Only CDR3 DNA is held: 36 bases, read in frame from base 1. The library was made by PCR. Sequencing took place on an Illumina HiSeq 2500. To reduce PCR and sequencing biases, unique molecular identifiers were incorporated into the TCR beta cDNA libraries. Every 1 to 10 million input T cells yielded approximately 500,000 cDNA molecules, meaning each molecule approximated one T cell. Patient libraries were prepared and sequenced with the same protocol used for the earlier healthy control dataset. Within a given batch, samples were prepared together, multiplexed and sequenced on the same HiSeq lane. As for the original processing: Raw barcoded reads were processed with MIGEC, discarding single-read molecular identifier groups before consensus assembly and CDR3 extraction. VDJtools was used for post-analysis of the clonotype tables, with diversity normalized by down-sampling every dataset to the smallest sample size. Repertoire overlap clustering matched CDR3 amino acid but not nucleotide sequences to correct batch-related cross-sample contamination. TCRdb reworked the public reads: Q25 trimming with fastp, MiXCR clone assembly, productive beta chains retained. Entries that share a CDR3 protein sequence are merged under the most common genes and DNA. TCRdb's processing, not the authors' own work, is the source of the V and J calls. The sample table shows approximately 460,000 distinct CDR3 sequences, and 40% to 55% are seen once. The ten largest clones add up to over 10% of the sample.

Sequenced input: blood. The sequence links TRBV7-2 to TRBJ2-1, with the D segment identity uncertain. The source of this sequence is a girl aged 10 to 17 with multiple sclerosis. The CDR3 region reads CASSLLRTVEFF. The DNA reads as follows: TGTGCCAGCAGCCTCCTTAGAACGGTAGAGTTCTTC.